Listed below are T cell receptor beta chains from one sample, sequenced in a study of T cell changes during pregnancy in multiple sclerosis. The protocol was immunoSEQ multiplex PCR, while the TCRdb copy is restricted to in-frame clones and leaves out a portion. The sample lists over 25,000 clones; under 95% were seen once. The source was CD4+ T cells from peripheral blood mononuclear cells, collected in the second trimester of pregnancy. These receptors were taken from a female donor with multiple sclerosis, enrolled in a pregnancy study. The CDR3 runs from the conserved cysteine through the conserved F or W. The order of the fields is D gene, clone size, V gene, J gene, CDR3 protein, CDR3 DNA. The D gene is left open where the match is weak. Expanded clones get a size class; other rows say once, few or many, or leave the size out.

TRBD1,once,TRBV2,TRBJ2-7,CASSEALPGTGAHEQYF,TGTGCCAGCAGTGAAGCGCTTCCGGGGACAGGGGCCCACGAGCAGTACTTC
-,-,TRBV19,TRBJ1-1,CASISGANTEAFF,TGTGCCAGTATTTCAGGGGCGAACACTGAAGCTTTCTTT
TRBD1,-,TRBV10-3,TRBJ1-2,CAISPRTGEGYTF,TGTGCCATCAGTCCGCGGACAGGGGAGGGCTACACCTTC
-,-,TRBV10-2,TRBJ2-1,CASSGSDEQFF,TGCGCCAGCAGTGGTTCCGATGAGCAGTTCTTC
-,-,TRBV7-9,TRBJ1-4,CASTLRGTEEELFF,TGTGCCAGCACGCTGCGGGGTACGGAGGAGGAACTGTTTTTT
TRBD2,once,TRBV7-2,TRBJ2-1,CASSPRPAGAVKNEQFF,TGTGCCAGCAGCCCTCGCCCAGCGGGAGCGGTGAAGAATGAGCAGTTCTTC
TRBD1,-,TRBV28,TRBJ1-1,CASSPRGQGARGVAFF,TGTGCCAGCAGCCCTCGGGGACAGGGGGCGCGGGGTGTAGCTTTCTTT
-,-,TRBV7-9,TRBJ1-4,CASSPGRGVEKLFF,TGTGCCAGCAGCCCTGGGCGGGGAGTGGAAAAACTGTTTTTT
TRBD1,once,TRBV4-1,TRBJ1-1,CASSRAGTADTEAFF,TGCGCCAGCAGCCGCGCAGGGACAGCGGACACTGAAGCTTTCTTT
TRBD1,-,TRBV6-1,TRBJ2-1,CASRVPGTGGNEQFF,TGTGCCAGCAGAGTACCCGGGACAGGGGGGAATGAGCAGTTCTTC
TRBD2,-,TRBV5-6,TRBJ2-1,CASSPRLAGGGNEQFF,TGTGCCAGCAGCCCCCGACTAGCGGGAGGGGGGAATGAGCAGTTCTTC
-,-,TRBV28,TRBJ1-2,CASGGTSWGVYGYTF,TGTGCCAGCGGGGGGACCAGTTGGGGCGTCTATGGCTACACCTTC
-,-,TRBV7-2,TRBJ2-5,CASSLVWGGRETQYF,TGTGCCAGCAGCCTAGTGTGGGGGGGCCGTGAGACCCAGTACTTC
-,-,TRBV27,TRBJ2-3,CASGGGGFSTDTQYF,TGTGCCAGCGGAGGGGGCGGGTTCAGCACAGATACGCAGTATTTT
-,-,TRBV19,TRBJ2-2,CASKQGRGTGELFF,TGTGCCAGTAAACAGGGAAGGGGGACCGGGGAGCTGTTTTTT
TRBD1,-,TRBV6-6,TRBJ2-7,CASSYKTGGREQYF,TGTGCCAGCAGTTACAAGACAGGGGGCCGGGAGCAGTACTTC
-,-,TRBV6-5,TRBJ2-7,CASSSYLTGSYEQYF,TGTGCCAGCAGTTCATACCTGACAGGATCCTACGAGCAGTACTTC
-,-,TRBV19,TRBJ1-4,CAGLNRTVNEKLFF,TGTGCCGGATTGAACAGGACAGTTAATGAAAAACTGTTTTTT
-,-,TRBV5-4,TRBJ1-1,CASSQKQVRNTEAFF,TGTGCCAGCAGCCAAAAACAGGTGAGGAACACTGAAGCTTTCTTT
TRBD2,-,TRBV6-6,TRBJ2-5,CASSYFASGGQETQYF,TGTGCCAGCAGTTACTTCGCTAGCGGGGGCCAAGAGACCCAGTACTTC
TRBD2,-,TRBV30,TRBJ2-7,CAWSAGLAVGQYF,TGTGCCTGGAGCGCGGGACTAGCGGTGGGGCAGTACTTC
TRBD1,-,TRBV7-6,TRBJ1-5,CASSPGTGGNQPQHF,TGTGCCAGCAGCCCCGGGACAGGGGGCAATCAGCCCCAGCATTTT
-,-,TRBV15,TRBJ2-1,CATSRDWSNSYNEQFF,TGTGCCACCAGCAGAGATTGGAGCAACTCCTACAATGAGCAGTTCTTC
-,-,TRBV7-8,TRBJ2-7,CASGPPSSYEQYF,TGTGCCAGCGGGCCGCCCTCCTCCTACGAGCAGTACTTC
TRBD2,-,TRBV5-8,TRBJ2-3,CAGKTSGVTDTQYF,TGTGCCGGAAAGACTAGCGGGGTCACAGATACGCAGTATTTT
TRBD1,-,TRBV28,TRBJ2-1,CASSGTGADYNEQFF,TGTGCCAGCAGCGGGACAGGGGCCGATTACAATGAGCAGTTCTTC
-,-,TRBV6-1,TRBJ1-1,CASSANTEAFF,TGTGCCAGCAGTGCAAACACTGAAGCTTTCTTT